These T cell receptor beta chains were read from a single sample in a study of blood T cells in healthy people across ages. MiXCR, run by TCRdb on the 5' RACE reads, gives a single entry per CDR3 protein. The sample consists of hundreds of thousands of distinct CDR3 sequences, more than 25% of them appearing once. The sample consisted of blood. The receptors here all came from an elderly woman in good health. The CDR3 runs from the conserved cysteine through the conserved F or W. The D gene is left open where the match is weak. Not every row has a clone size; where given, it reads once, few, many or a size class.

j_gene | d_gene | v_gene | abundance | CDR3nt | CDR3aa
TRBJ1-4 | . | TRBV20-1 | few | TGCAGTGCTACCGACACCCTTGACAATGAAAAACTGTTTTTT | CSATDTLDNEKLFF
TRBJ2-7 | TRBD1 | TRBV29-1 | . | TGCAGCGTGCGACAGGGGAACGAGCAGTACTTC | CSVRQGNEQYF
TRBJ2-4 | . | TRBV6-2/TRBV6-3 | many | TGTGCCAGCAGTTACCGGGCCTGGTCCAAAAACATTCAGTACTTC | CASSYRAWSKNIQYF
TRBJ1-6 | . | TRBV7-9 | . | TGTGCCAGCAACCTCCAAACAGGTTCACCCCTCCACTTT | CASNLQTGSPLHF
TRBJ2-5 | . | TRBV18 | . | TGTGCCAGCTCACCACTGAAGGACTGGGGCGAACAAGAGACCCAGTACTTC | CASSPLKDWGEQETQYF
TRBJ2-3 | . | TRBV20-1 | many | TGCAGTGCTGGCAACCCAAAGGTACCCACAGATACGCAGTATTTT | CSAGNPKVPTDTQYF
TRBJ2-1 | . | TRBV6-6 | many | TGTGCCAGCAATTCCCCGGGACGGTCAAATAATGAGCAGTTCTTC | CASNSPGRSNNEQFF
TRBJ2-7 | . | TRBV11-2 | many | TGTGCCAGCAACAACAGGGTTGGGGAGCAGTACTTC | CASNNRVGEQYF
TRBJ2-7 | . | TRBV12-3/TRBV12-4 | many | TGTGCCAGCAGTTCGGGTTTAAACGAGCAGTACTTC | CASSSGLNEQYF
TRBJ2-3 | . | TRBV7-9 | many | TGTGCCAGCAGCCCAGTAACAGGAGCGCAGTATTTT | CASSPVTGAQYF
TRBJ1-1 | . | TRBV5-1 | . | TGCGCCAGCAGCTCGGGCCTTCCACAGAACACTGAAGCTTTCTTT | CASSSGLPQNTEAFF
TRBJ2-3 | . | TRBV4-2 | once | TGTGCCAGCAGTCAAGATGCGAATACGCAGTATTTT | CASSQDANTQYF
TRBJ1-2 | . | TRBV4-3 | many | TGCGCCAGCAGCCAAGATATCGGGGGCCTCTCCTATGGCTACACCTTC | CASSQDIGGLSYGYTF
TRBJ2-7 | . | TRBV2 | . | TGTGCCAGCAGTGACGAGGGACACAGCCTCTACGAGCAGTACTTC | CASSDEGHSLYEQYF
TRBJ2-1 | . | TRBV6-5 | many | TGTGCCAGCAGTGCCCGGGGTGTGAATGAGCAGTTCTTC | CASSARGVNEQFF
TRBJ2-3 | . | TRBV4-3 | few | TGCGCCAGCAGCCAAGAGCTACCAGATACGCAGTATTTT | CASSQELPDTQYF
TRBJ2-5 | . | TRBV20-1 | many | TGCAGTGCTAGGCCCTCAGGGCGGGAGACCCAGTACTTC | CSARPSGRETQYF
TRBJ2-5 | TRBD1 | TRBV2 | once | TGTGCCAGCAGTCCAGACAGGGATATTTTGAAGTACCAAGAGACCCAGTACTTC | CASSPDRDILKYQETQYF
TRBJ2-5 | TRBD1 | TRBV7-2 | . | TGTGCCAGCAGCCTCGGACAGGGGGCGGGGCAAGAGACCCAGTACTTC | CASSLGQGAGQETQYF
TRBJ2-1 | . | TRBV5-1 | many | TGCGCCAGCAGCTTGGTGTTAGACAATGAGCAGTTCTTC | CASSLVLDNEQFF
TRBJ1-5 | . | TRBV7-2 | many | TGTGCCAGCAGCTCTCAGTTTAGCAATCAGCCCCAGCATTTT | CASSSQFSNQPQHF
TRBJ1-2 | . | TRBV29-1 | many | TGCAGCGTTGAGGTGGGGCAGGGCTATGGCTACACCTTC | CSVEVGQGYGYTF
TRBJ2-5 | . | TRBV4-1 | . | TGCGCCAGCAGCCAAGACCCAGCCCCAACGCGAGAGACCCAGTACTTC | CASSQDPAPTRETQYF
TRBJ1-2 | TRBD1 | TRBV7-8 | many | TGTGCCAGCAGCCCCCGGTGGACAGGGAAGGGCTACACCTTC | CASSPRWTGKGYTF
TRBJ2-1 | TRBD2 | TRBV4-3 | . | TGCGCCAGCAGCCCGGGTACCCCGGGACTAACGGGGGGGCGTTACAATGAGCAGTTCTTC | CASSPGTPGLTGGRYNEQFF
TRBJ1-2 | TRBD1 | TRBV2 | . | TGTGCCGGCAGGAAGGGACAGGCCAACTATGGCTACACCTTC | CAGRKGQANYGYTF
TRBJ1-1 | TRBD1 | TRBV18 | . | TGTGCCAGCTCACCTCAGGACAGGGGCGCTTATACTGAAGCTTTCTTT | CASSPQDRGAYTEAFF
TRBJ2-3 | . | TRBV12-3/TRBV12-4 | many | TGTGCCAGCAGTTTAGTCGGGACGACGCAGTATTTT | CASSLVGTTQYF
TRBJ1-1 | TRBD1 | TRBV15 | . | TGTGCCACCAGCCAGGGGGCATTGACTGAAGCTTTCTTT | CATSQGALTEAFF
TRBJ1-5 | . | TRBV6-5 | many | TGTGCCAGCAGTTATGGATTGGGTAGCAATCAGCCCCAGCATTTT | CASSYGLGSNQPQHF
TRBJ1-4 | TRBD1 | TRBV7-2 | many | TGTGCCAGCAGCCCGCGACAGGGGAACGAAAAACTGTTTTTT | CASSPRQGNEKLFF
TRBJ1-1 | . | TRBV5-1 | few | TGCGCCAGCAGCTTGGATGTGGGGGCTATGAACACTGAAGCTTTCTTT | CASSLDVGAMNTEAFF
TRBJ1-2 | . | TRBV18 | . | TGTGCCAGCTCACCAAATAAGGGAGGCACTGATGGCTACACCTTC | CASSPNKGGTDGYTF
TRBJ2-7 | TRBD1 | TRBV2 | many | TGTGCCAGCAGAGCTCGGGACAGGGCATACGAGCAGTACTTC | CASRARDRAYEQYF
TRBJ1-2 | TRBD1 | TRBV27 | . | TGTGCCAGCACCCCGGAGACAGGGGGCGTTCATGGCTACACCTTC | CASTPETGGVHGYTF
TRBJ2-7 | TRBD1 | TRBV6-2/TRBV6-3 | . | TGTGCCAGCAGTCTCGGACAGGGCTTCTCGCACGAGCAGTACTTC | CASSLGQGFSHEQYF
TRBJ1-1 | . | TRBV5-1 | . | TGCGCCAGTCGCCCGGGACACCCCGAAACTGAAGCTTTCTTT | CASRPGHPETEAFF
TRBJ2-6 | . | TRBV28 | . | TGTGCCAGCACCCCAGGAACAGAGTCGGGCAACGTCCTGACTTTC | CASTPGTESGNVLTF
TRBJ2-7 | . | TRBV5-5 | many | TGTGCCAGTGCTCAGGCGCTAACCCCCTACGAGCAGTACTTC | CASAQALTPYEQYF
TRBJ1-5 | . | TRBV12-3/TRBV12-4 | many | TGTGCCAGCAGTTTAAGTAGGGAACGGCAGCCCCAGCATTTT | CASSLSRERQPQHF
TRBJ1-2 | . | TRBV12-3/TRBV12-4 | few | TGTGCCAGCAGACCCGGGGGCTGGAACTATGGCTACACCTTC | CASRPGGWNYGYTF
TRBJ2-3 | TRBD2 | TRBV25-1 | . | TGTGCCACCCGGGAGGGACGGGGGACAGATACGCAGTATTTT | CATREGRGTDTQYF